Presented here are 30 T cell receptor beta chains from one specimen sequenced in a study of blood T cell repertoires in COVID-19. The protocol was immunoSEQ multiplex PCR, while the TCRdb copy is restricted to in-frame clones and leaves out a portion. The data hold approximately 22,000 clones, with 82% observed a single time. Specimen: peripheral blood. The receptors shown here come from a human donor in a cohort sampled during active COVID-19.

The chain links TRBV7-2 to TRBJ2-3; possible D gene TRBD2, 5 bases. Germline CDR1 reads SGHTA; CDR2 reads FQGNSA. With 2 bases removed from V and 5 bases from J, the gap between germline ends came to 23 bases. The length of the CDR3 is 18 residues. CDR3 region: CASSLWGTEVTRGDTQYF. In DNA, the CDR3 is TGTGCCAGCAGCTTATGGGGAACGGAAGTTACCCGGGGAGATACGCAGTATTTT.

The chain links TRBV5-1 to TRBJ1-2; D is undetermined. The V end lost 0 bases, the J end lost 2 bases, and 8 bases lay between the germline ends. There are 14 residues in the CDR3. The V gene's germline CDR1 is SGHRS and CDR2 YFSETQ. The CDR3 sequence is CASSLGNGNYGYTF. Written as DNA, the CDR3 is TGCGCCAGCAGCTTGGGAAACGGGAACTATGGCTACACCTTC.

The genes are TRBV7-2 and TRBJ2-1, with D perhaps TRBD2 (5 bases). This CDR3 region has 15 residues. The germline V gene encodes CDR1 SGHTA and CDR2 FQGNSA. Trimming took off 2 bases at V and 5 bases at J, with 13 bases between the two ends. DNA for the CDR3: TGTGCCAGCAGCTTATCCCGACTATCTAACAATGAGCAGTTCTTC. It is translated as CASSLSRLSNNEQFF.

The chain is built from TRBV9 and TRBJ2-2; 7 bases are shared with TRBD2. Germline V gene lookup returns CDR1 SGDLS and CDR2 YYNGEE. The ends lost 3 bases at V and 6 bases at J; junction bases unmatched: 11. The CDR3 runs to 16 residues. The CDR3 loop is CASSARREGGAGELFF. The DNA of the CDR3 is TGTGCCAGCAGCGCCCGGAGGGAGGGTGGTGCCGGGGAGCTGTTTTTT.

This sequence joins TRBV5-8 and TRBJ2-1, with D possibly being TRBD2 (5 bases). CDR1 and CDR2 (germline): SGHTS, YDEGEE. V lost 5 bases and J lost 5, with 11 bases in between. The CDR3 consists of 13 residues. The chain's CDR3 is CASRDWGNNEQFF. DNA for the CDR3: TGTGCCAGCAGGGACTGGGGAAACAATGAGCAGTTCTTC. Supplemented by reference TRBV5-8 and TRBJ2-1, the full variable domain reads EAGVTQSPTHLIKTRGQQATLRCSPISGHTSVYWYQQALGLGLQFLLWYDEGEERNRGNFPPRFSGRQFPNYSSELNVNALELEDSALYLCASRDWGNNEQFFGPGTRLTVL.

This chain connects TRBV11-1 to TRBJ2-7; the match to TRBD2 covers 8 bases. The CDR3 length is 15 residues. The germline gives CDR1 SGHAT, CDR2 FQDESV (reference sequence). With 5 bases clipped from V and 2 bases from J, the junction kept 8 bases outside the gene matches. The CDR3 protein is CASSPLYGGAYEQYF. CDR3 DNA sequence: TGTGCCAGCAGCCCTCTATACGGGGGGGCCTACGAGCAGTACTTC. The full variable domain, completed using reference TRBV11-1 and TRBJ2-7, is EAEVAQSPRYKITEKSQAVAFWCDPISGHATLYWYRQILGQGPELLVQFQDESVVDDSQLPKDRFSAERLKGVDSTLKIQPAELGDSAMYLCASSPLYGGAYEQYFGPGTRLTVT.

This chain connects TRBV2 to TRBJ2-7; 9 bases are a match to TRBD2. Germline V gene sequence: CDR1 SNHLY, CDR2 FYNNEI. V lost 7 bases to trimming and J lost 1 base; unmatched junction nucleotides: 8. The CDR3 spans 15 residues. The DNA for the CDR3 is TGTGCCAGCAATCTGGAGCGGGGGGCTTCCTACGAGCAGTACTTC. Amino acid sequence: CASNLERGASYEQYF.

V is TRBV24-1 and J is TRBJ2-3; D might be TRBD1 (5 bases). The CDR3 is made up of 15 amino acids. The germline V gene has CDR1 KGHDR and CDR2 SFDVKD. V lost 5 bases and J lost 2, with 13 bases in between. CDR3 in amino acids: CATSGRQISTDTQYF. The CDR3 coding sequence is TGTGCCACCAGTGGGCGACAGATTTCCACAGATACGCAGTATTTT.

The CDR3 here is CASSISAGRNSPLHF. CDR3 in DNA: TGTGCCAGTAGTATAAGTGCAGGCCGAAATTCACCCCTCCACTTT. J is TRBJ1-6 and V is TRBV19; no firm D call. The CDR3 spans 15 residues. Germline lookup yields CDR1 LNHDA and CDR2 SQIVND (reference sequence). Trimming removed 2 bases at V and 7 bases at J, with 12 bases between.

The chain couples TRBV5-4 to TRBJ2-4; D uncertain. Trimming stripped 0 bases from V and 0 bases from J, with 13 bases between. Germline CDR1 reads SGHNT; CDR2 reads YYREEE (reference sequence). The CDR3 has 17 residues. CDR3 sequence reads: CASSLDAGSLAKNIQYF. The CDR3 coding sequence is TGTGCCAGCAGCTTGGACGCAGGATCTCTAGCCAAAAACATTCAGTACTTC.

This clone was counted between two and nine times. The rearrangement links TRBV3-1 (or the pseudogene TRBV3-2) to TRBJ1-3, with 8 bases identical to TRBD1. The V gene's germline CDR1 is LGHDT and CDR2 YNNKEL (reference sequence). This CDR3 has 17 amino acids. J lost 1 base, V lost 4 bases, and 9 bases had no gene match. This CDR3 reads CASSPLDRVRSGNTIYF. The CDR3 DNA sequence: TGTGCCAGCAGCCCTCTGGACAGGGTGAGGTCTGGAAACACCATATATTTT.

The chain combines TRBV6-2 or TRBV6-3 with TRBJ2-1; the match to TRBD2 covers 9 bases. Germline V gene lookup returns CDR1 MNHEY and CDR2 SVGEGT. Trimming removed 5 bases from V and 6 bases from J; junction bases left unmatched: 2. The CDR3 consists of 13 residues. CDR3 DNA sequence: TGTGCCAGCAGTGGGACTAGCCGCAATGAGCAGTTCTTC. Amino acid sequence: CASSGTSRNEQFF.

The chain has TRBV2 and TRBJ1-5; 10 bases align to TRBD1. V shed 5 bases and J 3 bases; nucleotides not matched to a gene: 4. Germline V gene lookup returns CDR1 SNHLY and CDR2 FYNNEI. The CDR3 sequence is 15 residues long. CDR3 bases: TGTGCCAGCAGTAGACAGGGGGCTTACAATCAGCCCCAGCATTTT. It yields the protein CASSRQGAYNQPQHF. Full variable domain (outside the CDR3, taken from reference TRBV2 and TRBJ1-5): EPEVTQTPSHQVTQMGQEVILRCVPISNHLYFYWYRQILGQKVEFLVSFYNNEISEKSEIFDDQFSVERPDGSNFTLKIRSTKLEDSAMYFCASSRQGAYNQPQHFGDGTRLSIL.

The genes are TRBV28 and TRBJ2-7; 13 bases line up with TRBD2. Unmatched junction bases numbered 11, after V lost 3 bases and J lost 3 bases. Germline V gives CDR1 MDHEN, CDR2 SYDVKM. This CDR3 has 18 amino acids. CDR3 coding DNA: TGTGCCAGCAGTTTCGCTGGGACTAGCGGGGCTGGAGGCTACGAGCAGTACTTC. Its translation: CASSFAGTSGAGGYEQYF. The full variable domain, its missing parts supplied by reference TRBV28 and TRBJ2-7, is DVKVTQSSRYLVKRTGEKVFLECVQDMDHENMFWYRQDPGLGLRLIYFSYDVKMKEKGDIPEGYSVSREKKERFSLILESASTNQTSMYLCASSFAGTSGAGGYEQYFGPGTRLTVT.

The sample holds a few counts of this clone. This chain connects TRBV19 to TRBJ2-2; D not resolved. Trimming removed 6 bases at V and 1 base at J, with 9 bases between. The CDR3 is 14 residues long. CDR1 is LNHDA, CDR2 SQIVND, per germline (reference sequence). This CDR3 reads CASRLLWNTGELFF. The CDR3 bases are TGTGCCAGTAGGCTATTGTGGAACACCGGGGAGCTGTTTTTT.

This clone was seen only a few times. The DNA of the CDR3 is TGTGCCAGCAGCCCGACAGGGGGCAATCAGCCCCAGCATTTT. Protein product: CASSPTGGNQPQHF. This sequence joins TRBV7-2 and TRBJ1-5; TRBD1 matches at 8 bases. Germline assignment: CDR1 SGHTA and CDR2 FQGNSA. The CDR3 runs 14 residues. Trimming removed 5 bases from V and 2 bases from J; junction bases left unmatched: 2.

The V call is TRBV27, the J call TRBJ1-2; tentative D call: TRBD1 (6 bases). This CDR3 is 14 amino acids long. From germline, CDR1 is MNHEY and CDR2 SMNVEV (reference sequence). V gave up 5 bases and J gave up 5 bases, with 15 bases separating them. This CDR3 is CASSPTGSRYGYTF. The CDR3 region has the DNA TGTGCCAGCAGTCCCACAGGGAGTAGGTATGGCTACACCTTC.

This clone was seen only a few times. The CDR3 DNA reads TGTGCCAGCAGCTACCTCGGGGTAGCGGGTGGGCTCTACAATGAGCAGTTCTTC. Translated, it gives CASSYLGVAGGLYNEQFF. This chain links TRBV7-2 with TRBJ2-1; TRBD2 aligns across 7 bases. Per the germline V gene, CDR1 is SGHTA and CDR2 is FQGNSA. The CDR3 consists of 18 residues. Unmatched junction bases numbered 15, after V lost 4 bases and J lost 3 bases. Looking up the rest from reference TRBV7-2 and TRBJ2-1 gives the full variable domain: GAGVSQSPSNKVTEKGKDVELRCDPISGHTALYWYRQSLGQGLEFLIYFQGNSAPDKSGLPSDRFSAERTGGSVSTLTIQRTQQEDSAVYLCASSYLGVAGGLYNEQFFGPGTRLTVL.

V usage is TRBV19 and J usage is TRBJ2-3; the match to TRBD2 covers 8 bases. The V gene's germline CDR1 is LNHDA and CDR2 SQIVND (reference sequence). V shed 2 bases and J 2 bases; nucleotides not matched to a gene: 15. The CDR3 loop spans 19 amino acids. CDR3 in DNA: TGTGCCAGTAGTATACGGTCCCTAGCGGGCCTGAAAATCACAGATACGCAGTATTTT. Its translation: CASSIRSLAGLKITDTQYF.

The chain joins TRBV6-5 to TRBJ1-2; D is undetermined. This CDR3 is built from 15 residues. Germline V gene lookup returns CDR1 MNHEY and CDR2 SVGAGI. Trimming cost V 2 bases and J 2 bases, with 12 bases left between them. The CDR3 bases are TGTGCCAGCAGTTACGACGCGGGTTGGAACTATGGCTACACCTTC. Its translation: CASSYDAGWNYGYTF.

This clone showed up just a few times. The V gene is TRBV3-1 (or the pseudogene TRBV3-2), the J gene TRBJ1-4; D not resolved. CDR1 and CDR2 from the germline V gene are LGHDT and YNNKEL (reference sequence). The CDR3 consists of 16 residues. V was cut by 0 bases and J by 6 bases, with 14 bases left in between. CDR3 nucleotide sequence: TGTGCCAGCAGCCAAGATGTCACAGCAGACGATGAAAAACTGTTTTTT. It specifies CASSQDVTADDEKLFF.

This clone occurred once. The rearrangement links TRBV2 to TRBJ2-4, with TRBD2 identical over 13 bases. The germline V gene has CDR1 SNHLY and CDR2 FYNNEI. With V trimmed by 4 bases and J by 0 bases, 9 bases remained unmatched. This CDR3 is 19 amino acids long. CDR3 sequence: CASSGGTSGESLAKNIQYF. As DNA, the CDR3 is TGTGCCAGCAGTGGAGGGACTAGCGGGGAATCCTTAGCCAAAAACATTCAGTACTTC.

This clone showed up just a few times. The chain couples TRBV6-2 or TRBV6-3 to TRBJ1-4, with D possibly matching TRBD1 (5 bases). CDR3 size: 15 residues. V shed 2 bases and J shed 6 bases, with 13 bases lying between them. Germline assignment: CDR1 MNHEY and CDR2 SVGEGT. The CDR3 DNA sequence: TGTGCCAGCAGTTACACCGACGGGACTTATGAAAAACTGTTTTTT. This encodes CASSYTDGTYEKLFF.

The chain couples TRBV7-2 to TRBJ2-4; D not resolved. Looked up from germline, CDR1 is SGHTA and CDR2 is FQGNSA. Trimming left V 1 base short and J 4 bases short, with 8 bases between. The CDR3 is made up of 14 amino acids. The CDR3 nucleotides are TGTGCCAGCAGCTTAGGAATGGCTAAAAACATTCAGTACTTC. This sequence encodes CASSLGMAKNIQYF. The entire variable domain, with the rest obtained from reference TRBV7-2 and TRBJ2-4, is as follows: GAGVSQSPSNKVTEKGKDVELRCDPISGHTALYWYRQSLGQGLEFLIYFQGNSAPDKSGLPSDRFSAERTGGSVSTLTIQRTQQEDSAVYLCASSLGMAKNIQYFGAGTRLSVL.

The table lists this clone with a count of one. The chain uses TRBV7-9 and TRBJ2-3, with D maybe TRBD1 (6 bases). From germline, CDR1 is SEHNR and CDR2 FQNEAQ (reference sequence). Trimming shortened V by 4 bases and J by 2 bases, and 16 bases separated the two germline ends. The CDR3 length is 16 residues. The CDR3 sequence is CASSSLEGVDTDTQYF. CDR3 nucleotide sequence: TGTGCCAGCAGCTCCCTCGAGGGGGTTGACACAGATACGCAGTATTTT.

This rearrangement joins TRBV7-8 to TRBJ1-4; 9 positions match TRBD1. The junction had 1 base not matched to a gene; V was cut back by 4 bases and J by 10 bases. CDR1 is SGHVS and CDR2 is FQNEAQ in the germline V gene. CDR3 length: 12 amino acids. This CDR3 reads CASSSTGGKLFF. Here the CDR3 DNA reads TGTGCCAGCAGCTCGACAGGGGGAAAACTGTTTTTT.

A note on this clone: The germline gene is not matched at one end of the junction; a read error may be the cause. The CDR3 region has the DNA TGTGCCAGCAGCGAGAACAGCGGGGAGCTGTTTTTT. As protein: CASSENSGELFF. This sequence joins TRBV9 and TRBJ2-2; no firm D call. Germline-derived CDR1 and CDR2 are SGDLS and YYNGEE. This CDR3 is 12 amino acids long.

The sample holds one count of this clone. The rearrangement uses TRBV6-4 and TRBJ2-7; a weak D match, TRBD1 (5 bases). Germline-derived CDR1 and CDR2 are MRHNA and SNTAGT. CDR3 length equals 14 residues. The V and J ends lost 9 bases and 3 bases respectively, with 18 bases between them. Here the CDR3 reads CARVEDKTHYEQYF. CDR3 DNA sequence: TGTGCCAGGGTTGAGGACAAGACCCACTACGAGCAGTACTTC.

The chain links TRBV19 to TRBJ2-2; 10 positions agree with TRBD2. Germline CDR1 and CDR2: LNHDA and SQIVND (reference sequence). The CDR3 totals 15 residues. Trimming took 7 bases from V and 3 from J; bases not matched to a gene: 5. CDR3 sequence: CASTNSGGYTGELFF. The CDR3 coding sequence is TGTGCCAGTACCAATAGCGGGGGGTACACCGGGGAGCTGTTTTTT.

V is TRBV5-1 and J is TRBJ2-1, with 9 bases aligning to TRBD2. Trimming cost V 2 bases and J 5 bases; bases outside gene matches: 5. Looked up from germline, CDR1 is SGHRS and CDR2 is YFSETQ. The CDR3 length is 15 residues. The CDR3 is CASSFSGRRDNEQFF. CDR3 in DNA: TGCGCCAGCAGCTTTAGCGGGAGAAGGGACAATGAGCAGTTCTTC.